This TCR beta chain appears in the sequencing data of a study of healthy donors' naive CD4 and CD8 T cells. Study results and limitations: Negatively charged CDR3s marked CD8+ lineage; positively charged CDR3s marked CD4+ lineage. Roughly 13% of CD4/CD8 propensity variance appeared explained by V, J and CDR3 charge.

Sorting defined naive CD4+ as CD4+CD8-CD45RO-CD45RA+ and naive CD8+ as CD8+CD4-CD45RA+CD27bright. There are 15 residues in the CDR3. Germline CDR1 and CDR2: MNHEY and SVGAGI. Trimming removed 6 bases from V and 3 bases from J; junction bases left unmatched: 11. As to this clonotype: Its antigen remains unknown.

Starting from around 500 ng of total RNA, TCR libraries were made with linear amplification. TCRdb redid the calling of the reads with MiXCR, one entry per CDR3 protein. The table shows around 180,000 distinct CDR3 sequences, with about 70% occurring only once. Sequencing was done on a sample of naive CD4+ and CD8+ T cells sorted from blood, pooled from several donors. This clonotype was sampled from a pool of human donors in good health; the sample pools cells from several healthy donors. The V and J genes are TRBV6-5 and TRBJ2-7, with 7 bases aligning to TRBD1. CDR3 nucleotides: TGTGCCAGCAGCCACGAGACAGGGTTAAACTACGAGCAGTACTTC. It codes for CASSHETGLNYEQYF.